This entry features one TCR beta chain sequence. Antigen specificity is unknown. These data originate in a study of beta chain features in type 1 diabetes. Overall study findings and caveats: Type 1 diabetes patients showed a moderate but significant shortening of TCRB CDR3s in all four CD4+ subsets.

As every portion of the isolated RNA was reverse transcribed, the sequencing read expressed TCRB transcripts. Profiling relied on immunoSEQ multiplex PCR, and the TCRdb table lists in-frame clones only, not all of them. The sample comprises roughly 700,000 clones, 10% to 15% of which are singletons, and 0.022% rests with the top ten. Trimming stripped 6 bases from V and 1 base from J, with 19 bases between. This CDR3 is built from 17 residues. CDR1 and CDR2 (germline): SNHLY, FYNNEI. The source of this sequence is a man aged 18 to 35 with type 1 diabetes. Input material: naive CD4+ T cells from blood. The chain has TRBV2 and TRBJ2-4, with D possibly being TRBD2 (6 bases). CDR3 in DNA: TGTGCCAGCAGCGGCCCCTGGGCGGGGAGTGCCAAAAACATTCAGTACTTC. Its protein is CASSGPWAGSAKNIQYF.